This TCR beta chain emerged from a study of blood T cell repertoires in COVID-19 (TCRdb year 2020). Context from the whole study: The collaborator samples originated in the United States, Italy and Spain and spanned the acute and convalescent phases of COVID-19. The material from the prospective study consisted of cDNA or gDNA derived from T cells, B-cell-depleted T cells, or PBMCs. Subjects who had been exposed to COVID-19, were actively infected with it, or had recovered from it provided the deeply sampled blood TCRbeta repertoires that made up the dataset. The repertoires were made available in a free public database intended to serve as a resource for research on the immune response to SARS-CoV-2. Samples came from the ongoing ImmuneRACE study (first 160 participants) plus 1,254 subjects from 6 global collaborators. The sample metadata nearly always contained a de-identified subject ID, COVID-19 status, age in years and sex. HLA class I and class II types, where available, came from metadata supplied by the sample provider rather than from assay-based typing.

Details on this clone: Which antigen it targets is not known. No quality values exist for individual bases; no much larger clone is one base distant.

V was cut back by 3 bases and J by 5 bases, leaving a gap of 19 bases between them. CDR1 SGHDT and CDR2 YYEEEE are derived from the germline V gene. From the cysteine up to the phenylalanine, the CDR3 has a length of 16 residues. Only the CDR3 part of the read is kept: 48 bases, read in frame from the first base. The immunoSEQ Assay, a bias-controlled multiplex PCR, was used to amplify TCRbeta CDR3 regions from genomic DNA. Processing in the source paper ran as follows. Nucleated cell counts per sample were estimated from amplification of reference gene primers within the assay. Sequence reads were collapsed and filtered to measure the absolute abundance of every unique TCRbeta CDR3 rearrangement. For each sample, productive Simpson clonality was calculated by taking the square root of Simpson's diversity index across productive rearrangements. The immuneACCESS repertoire file appears here via TCRdb, limited to in-frame rearrangements. These files lack a portion of the clones; in checked studies, under half of the deficit traces to unresolved V genes, and the cause of the others is not known. V, J and clone size were drawn from that table, and D and trimming were deduced from the DNA. The sample table holds about 83,000 clones, of which 86% were seen once. About 8% of the sample comes from the top ten.

The study at large found these results: Clinical and demographic metadata were provided uncurated, with the amount varying by source and participant.

Collaborating institutions collected whole blood in K2EDTA tubes following their own protocols. Collaborator samples were shipped for TCRbeta analysis as frozen whole blood, isolated PBMCs, or DNA extracted from either sample type. The V and J genes are TRBV5-6 and TRBJ2-3; the D segment could be TRBD2, given 6 matching bases. What was sequenced was peripheral blood. This clonotype was obtained from a man aged 50-60 years with active COVID-19. The CDR3 region reads CASSWSFGSIRDTQYF. The bases are TGTGCCAGCAGCTGGTCTTTCGGGAGCATCAGAGATACGCAGTATTTT.